The clone carrying this TCR beta chain was detected once. This entry belongs to a study of blood T cell repertoires in COVID-19. TCRdb's copy holds only in-frame clones and misses some; the assay was immunoSEQ multiplex PCR. The sample lists some 170,000 clones, 87% seen once, with 1.5% to 2% in the top ten. The CDR3 spans 17 residues. Germline CDR1 SGDLS, CDR2 YYNGEE. V was pared by 0 bases and J by 8 bases, with 16 bases of the junction left unmatched. The TCR was taken from a woman aged 50 to 65 with acute or convalescent COVID-19. V gene TRBV9 combines with J gene TRBJ1-2; 7 nucleotides line up with TRBD1. Specimen: peripheral blood. The CDR3 bases are TGTGCCAGCAGCGTAGGGACTGCCGGGACAGCGCTCCCAGGCTACACCTTC. Protein product: CASSVGTAGTALPGYTF.